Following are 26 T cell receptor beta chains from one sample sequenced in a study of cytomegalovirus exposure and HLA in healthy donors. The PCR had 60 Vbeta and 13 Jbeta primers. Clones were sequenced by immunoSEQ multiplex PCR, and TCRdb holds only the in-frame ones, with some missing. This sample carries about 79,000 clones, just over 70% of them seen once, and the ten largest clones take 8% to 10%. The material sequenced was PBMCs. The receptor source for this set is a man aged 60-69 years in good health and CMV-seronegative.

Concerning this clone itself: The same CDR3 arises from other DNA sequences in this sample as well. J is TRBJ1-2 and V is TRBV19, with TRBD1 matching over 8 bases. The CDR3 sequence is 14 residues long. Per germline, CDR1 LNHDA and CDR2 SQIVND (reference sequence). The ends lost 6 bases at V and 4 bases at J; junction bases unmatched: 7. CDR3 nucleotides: TGTGCCAGTAGGGATGGACAGGGAGGCTATGGCTACACCTTC. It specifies CASRDGQGGYGYTF.

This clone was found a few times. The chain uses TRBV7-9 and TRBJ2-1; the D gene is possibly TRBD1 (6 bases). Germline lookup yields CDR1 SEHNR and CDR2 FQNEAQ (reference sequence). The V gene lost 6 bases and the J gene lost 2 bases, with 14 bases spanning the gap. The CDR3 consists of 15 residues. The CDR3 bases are TGTGCCAGCAGTCCCGTGGGACAAACCTACAATGAGCAGTTCTTC. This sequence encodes CASSPVGQTYNEQFF.

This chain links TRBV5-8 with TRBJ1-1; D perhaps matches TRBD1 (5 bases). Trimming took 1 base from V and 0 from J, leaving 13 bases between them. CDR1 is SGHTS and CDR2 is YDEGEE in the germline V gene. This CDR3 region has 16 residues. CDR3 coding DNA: TGTGCCAGCAGCTTGTGGGGGGACGGATTGAACACTGAAGCTTTCTTT. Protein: CASSLWGDGLNTEAFF.

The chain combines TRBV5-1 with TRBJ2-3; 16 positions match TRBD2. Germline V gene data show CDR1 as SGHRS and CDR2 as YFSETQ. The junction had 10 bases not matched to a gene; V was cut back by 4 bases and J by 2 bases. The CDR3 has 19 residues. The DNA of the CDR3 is TGCGCCAGCAGCGCGGGACTAGCGGGGGGGATGGGATCCACAGATACGCAGTATTTT. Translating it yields CASSAGLAGGMGSTDTQYF.

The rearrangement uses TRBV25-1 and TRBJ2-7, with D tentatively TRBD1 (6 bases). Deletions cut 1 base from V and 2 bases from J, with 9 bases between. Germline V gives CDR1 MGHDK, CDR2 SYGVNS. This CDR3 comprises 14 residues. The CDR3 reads CASSELGQTYEQYF. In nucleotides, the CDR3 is TGTGCCAGCAGTGAATTAGGACAGACCTACGAGCAGTACTTC.

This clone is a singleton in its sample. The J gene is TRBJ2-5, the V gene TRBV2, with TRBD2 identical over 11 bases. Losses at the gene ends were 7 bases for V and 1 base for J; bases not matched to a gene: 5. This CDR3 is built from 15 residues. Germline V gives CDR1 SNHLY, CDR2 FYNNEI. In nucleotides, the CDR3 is TGTGCCAGCACCCTAGCGGGAGGCCTCCAAGAGACCCAGTACTTC. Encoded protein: CASTLAGGLQETQYF.

The CDR3 nucleotides read TGTGCCAGCTCAACCGGGAGAGAGAATCAGCCCCAGCATTTT. Translating it yields CASSTGRENQPQHF. The J gene is TRBJ1-5, the V gene TRBV18, with D unresolved. This CDR3 comprises 14 residues. V was clipped by 5 bases and J by 4 bases, with 12 bases between them. Germline CDR1 KGHSH, CDR2 LQKENI.

This CDR3 reads CAWAAAGELFF. The CDR3 DNA reads TGTGCCTGGGCGGCGGCCGGGGAGCTGTTTTTT. The rearrangement joins TRBV30 to TRBJ2-2; no clear D gene. The germline V gene has CDR1 GTSNPN and CDR2 SVGIG (reference sequence). V was pared by 5 bases and J by 6 bases, with 7 bases between. CDR3 length: 11 residues.

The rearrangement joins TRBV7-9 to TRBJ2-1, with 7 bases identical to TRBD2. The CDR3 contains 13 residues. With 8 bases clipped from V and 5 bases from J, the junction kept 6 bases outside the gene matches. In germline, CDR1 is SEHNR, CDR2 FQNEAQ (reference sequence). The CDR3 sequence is CASVMGGDNEQFF. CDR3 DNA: TGTGCCAGCGTGATGGGGGGGGACAATGAGCAGTTCTTC.

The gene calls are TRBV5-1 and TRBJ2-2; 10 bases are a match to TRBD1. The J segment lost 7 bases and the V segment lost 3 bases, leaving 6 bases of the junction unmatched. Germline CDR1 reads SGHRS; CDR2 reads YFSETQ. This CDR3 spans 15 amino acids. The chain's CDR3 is CASSYRGQGNGELFF. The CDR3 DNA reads TGCGCCAGCAGCTATAGGGGACAGGGGAACGGGGAGCTGTTTTTT. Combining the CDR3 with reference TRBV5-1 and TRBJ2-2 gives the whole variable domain KAGVTQTPRYLIKTRGQQVTLSCSPISGHRSVSWYQQTPGQGLQFLFEYFSETQRNKGNFPGRFSGRQFSNSRSEMNVSTLELGDSALYLCASSYRGQGNGELFFGEGSRLTVL.

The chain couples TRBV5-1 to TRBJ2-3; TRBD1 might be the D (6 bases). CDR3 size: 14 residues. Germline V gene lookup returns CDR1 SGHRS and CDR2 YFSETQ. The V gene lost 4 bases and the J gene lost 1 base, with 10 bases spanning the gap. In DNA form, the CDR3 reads TGCGCCAGCAGCCGACAGGACCGCACAGATACGCAGTATTTT. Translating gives CASSRQDRTDTQYF.

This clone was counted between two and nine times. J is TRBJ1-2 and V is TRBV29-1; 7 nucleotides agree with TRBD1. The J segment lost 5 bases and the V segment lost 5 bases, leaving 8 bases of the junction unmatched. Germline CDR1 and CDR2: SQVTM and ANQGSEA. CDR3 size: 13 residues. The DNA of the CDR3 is TGCAGCGTTCAGTCCAGGGGGGATTATGGCTACACCTTC. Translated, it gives CSVQSRGDYGYTF.

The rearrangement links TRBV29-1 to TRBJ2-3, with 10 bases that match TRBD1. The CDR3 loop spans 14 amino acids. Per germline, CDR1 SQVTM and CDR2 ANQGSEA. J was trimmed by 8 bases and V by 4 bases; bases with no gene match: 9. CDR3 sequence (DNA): TGCAGCGTTGCGACAGGGGGCGAATCGGGTACGCAGTATTTT. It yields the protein CSVATGGESGTQYF.

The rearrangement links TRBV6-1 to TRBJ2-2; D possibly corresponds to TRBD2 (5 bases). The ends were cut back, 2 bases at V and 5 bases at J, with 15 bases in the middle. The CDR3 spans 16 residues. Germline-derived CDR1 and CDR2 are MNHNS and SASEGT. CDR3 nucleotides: TGTGCCAGCAGTGAACCGCACCTGCGAGGGACCGGGGAGCTGTTTTTT. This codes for CASSEPHLRGTGELFF.

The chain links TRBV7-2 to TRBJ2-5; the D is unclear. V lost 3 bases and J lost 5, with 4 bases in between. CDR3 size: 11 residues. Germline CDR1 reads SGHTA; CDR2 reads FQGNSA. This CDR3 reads CASSFHETQYF. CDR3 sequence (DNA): TGTGCCAGCAGCTTTCATGAGACCCAGTACTTC. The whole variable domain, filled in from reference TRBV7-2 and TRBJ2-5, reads GAGVSQSPSNKVTEKGKDVELRCDPISGHTALYWYRQSLGQGLEFLIYFQGNSAPDKSGLPSDRFSAERTGGSVSTLTIQRTQQEDSAVYLCASSFHETQYFGPGTRLLVL.

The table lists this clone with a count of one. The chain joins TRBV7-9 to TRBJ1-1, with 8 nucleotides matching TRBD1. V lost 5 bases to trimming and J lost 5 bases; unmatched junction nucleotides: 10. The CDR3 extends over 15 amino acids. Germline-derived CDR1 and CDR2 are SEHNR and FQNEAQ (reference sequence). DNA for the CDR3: TGTGCCAGCAGCAGCGACAGGGGCGCAGTGACTGAAGCTTTCTTT. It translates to CASSSDRGAVTEAFF.

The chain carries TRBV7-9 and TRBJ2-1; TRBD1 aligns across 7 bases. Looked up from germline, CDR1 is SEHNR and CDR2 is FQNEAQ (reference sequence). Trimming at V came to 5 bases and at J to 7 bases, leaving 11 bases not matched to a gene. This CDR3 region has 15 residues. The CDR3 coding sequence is TGTGCCAGCAGCCCCCCCCCGACAGGGAGAAATGAGCAGTTCTTC. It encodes CASSPPPTGRNEQFF.

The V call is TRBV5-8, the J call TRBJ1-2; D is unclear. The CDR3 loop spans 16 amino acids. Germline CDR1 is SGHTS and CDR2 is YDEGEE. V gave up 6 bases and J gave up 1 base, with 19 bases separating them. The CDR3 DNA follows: TGTGCCAGCACCCGCCGGGTGAGGCGAAATAACTATGGCTACACCTTC. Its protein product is CASTRRVRRNNYGYTF.

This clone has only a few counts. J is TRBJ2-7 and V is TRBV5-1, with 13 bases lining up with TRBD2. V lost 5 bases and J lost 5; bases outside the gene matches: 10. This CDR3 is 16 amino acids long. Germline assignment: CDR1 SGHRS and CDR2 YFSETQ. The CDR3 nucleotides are TGCGCCAGCAGGCCTTCACTAGCGGGAGGGCCAAACGAGCAGTACTTC. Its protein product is CASRPSLAGGPNEQYF.

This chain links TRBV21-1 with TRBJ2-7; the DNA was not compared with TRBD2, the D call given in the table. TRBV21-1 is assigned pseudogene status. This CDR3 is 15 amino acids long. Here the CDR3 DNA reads TGTGCCAGCAGCAAAGCGACTAGCGGGAACTACGAGCAGTACTTC. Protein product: CASSKATSGNYEQYF.

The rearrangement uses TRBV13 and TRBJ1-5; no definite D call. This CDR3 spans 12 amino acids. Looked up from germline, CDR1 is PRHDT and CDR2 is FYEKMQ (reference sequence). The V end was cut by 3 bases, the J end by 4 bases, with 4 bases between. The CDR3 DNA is TGTGCCAGCAGCTTCAAAAATCAGCCCCAGCATTTT. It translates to CASSFKNQPQHF. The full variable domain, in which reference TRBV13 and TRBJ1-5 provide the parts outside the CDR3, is AAGVIQSPRHLIKEKRETATLKCYPIPRHDTVYWYQQGPGQDPQFLISFYEKMQSDKGSIPDRFSAQQFSDYHSELNMSSLELGDSALYFCASSFKNQPQHFGDGTRLSIL.

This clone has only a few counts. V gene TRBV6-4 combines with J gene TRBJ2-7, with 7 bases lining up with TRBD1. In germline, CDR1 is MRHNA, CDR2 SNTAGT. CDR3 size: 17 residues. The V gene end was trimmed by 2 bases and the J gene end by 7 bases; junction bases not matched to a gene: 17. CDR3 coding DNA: TGTGCCAGCAGTGACCCCCGGACAGGATCCCCGCCGGGGGAGCAGTACTTC. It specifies CASSDPRTGSPPGEQYF.

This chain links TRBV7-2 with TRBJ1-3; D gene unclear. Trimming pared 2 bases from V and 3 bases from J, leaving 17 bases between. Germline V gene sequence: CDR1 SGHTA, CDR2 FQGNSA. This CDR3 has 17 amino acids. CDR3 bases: TGTGCCAGCAGCTTACACCTCCGGGAGGGAGGTGGAAACACCATATATTTT. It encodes CASSLHLREGGGNTIYF.

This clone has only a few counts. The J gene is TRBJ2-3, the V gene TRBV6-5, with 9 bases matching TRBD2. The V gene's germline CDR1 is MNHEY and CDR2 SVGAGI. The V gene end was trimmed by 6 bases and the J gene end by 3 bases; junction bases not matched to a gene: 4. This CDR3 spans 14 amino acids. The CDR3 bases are TGTGCCAGCAGGCCGGGACTAGCAACAGATACGCAGTATTTT. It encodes CASRPGLATDTQYF.

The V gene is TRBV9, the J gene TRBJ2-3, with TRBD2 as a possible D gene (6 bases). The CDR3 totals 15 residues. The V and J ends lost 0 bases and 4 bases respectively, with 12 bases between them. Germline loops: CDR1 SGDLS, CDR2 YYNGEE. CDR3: CASSVVRGPPDTQYF. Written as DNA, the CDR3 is TGTGCCAGCAGCGTAGTGCGGGGCCCCCCAGATACGCAGTATTTT. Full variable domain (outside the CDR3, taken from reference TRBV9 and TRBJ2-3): DSGVTQTPKHLITATGQRVTLRCSPRSGDLSVYWYQQSLDQGLQFLIQYYNGEERAKGNILERFSAQQFPDLHSELNLSSLELGDSALYFCASSVVRGPPDTQYFGPGTRLTVL.

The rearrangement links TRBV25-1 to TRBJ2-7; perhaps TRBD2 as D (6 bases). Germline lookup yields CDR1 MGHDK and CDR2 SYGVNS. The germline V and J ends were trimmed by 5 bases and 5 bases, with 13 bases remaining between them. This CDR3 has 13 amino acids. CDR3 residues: CASSRRGSDEQYF. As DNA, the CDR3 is TGTGCCAGCAGTAGGCGGGGAAGCGACGAGCAGTACTTC.